These 17 T cell receptor beta chains came from one sample sequenced in a study of post-analysis software for immune sequencing data. The study's findings and limits: Patients used five TRBV segments, including TRBV5-6, TRBV5-1 and TRBV20-1, more often than controls.

The TCR beta cDNA libraries carried unique molecular identifiers. TCRdb re-derived calls from the PCR reads in MiXCR, one entry per CDR3 protein. This table has 740,000 or so distinct CDR3 sequences, roughly 50% appearing once. These receptors have no known antigen. The material sequenced was blood. The receptors originated from a girl aged 10 to 17 with multiple sclerosis.

This rearrangement joins TRBV7-6 to TRBJ2-1; TRBD2 matches at 10 bases. V shed 0 bases and J 8 bases; nucleotides not matched to a gene: 4. CDR3 length: 15 residues. Looked up from germline, CDR1 is SGHVS and CDR2 is FNYEAQ. This CDR3 is CASSLASGRRDEQFF. The CDR3 coding sequence is TGTGCCAGCAGCTTAGCTAGCGGGAGGCGCGATGAGCAGTTCTTC. Combining the CDR3 with reference TRBV7-6 and TRBJ2-1 gives the whole variable domain GAGVSQSPRYKVTKRGQDVALRCDPISGHVSLYWYRQALGQGPEFLTYFNYEAQQDKSGLPNDRFSAERPEGSISTLTIQRTEQRDSAMYRCASSLASGRRDEQFFGPGTRLTVL.

This clonotype has a handful of counts. This chain connects TRBV29-1 to TRBJ2-2; D might be TRBD1 (5 bases). Germline CDR1 and CDR2: SQVTM and ANQGSEA. The length of the CDR3 is 15 residues. V was pared by 4 bases and J by 2 bases, with 14 bases between. The CDR3 loop is CSVVPGALNTGELFF. In DNA form, the CDR3 reads TGCAGCGTTGTTCCTGGGGCCTTAAACACCGGGGAGCTGTTTTTT.

V and J are TRBV12-3 or TRBV12-4 and TRBJ1-5; D gene ambiguous. With 2 bases removed from V and 0 bases from J, the gap between germline ends came to 5 bases. The CDR3 contains 14 residues. CDR3 coding DNA: TGTGCCAGCAGTTTACAGGATAGCAATCAGCCCCAGCATTTT. This gives the protein CASSLQDSNQPQHF.

The V and J genes are TRBV20-1 and TRBJ2-7; D gene ambiguous. The germline V gene encodes CDR1 DFQATT and CDR2 SNEGSKA (reference sequence). V lost 7 bases and J lost 4, with 17 bases in between. This CDR3 is built from 13 residues. CDR3 bases: TGCAGTGGGGGTACGACTCTCACGTACGAGCAGTACTTC. It specifies CSGGTTLTYEQYF.

This chain uses TRBV6-1 with TRBJ1-2; D may be TRBD1 (6 bases). The CDR3 runs 15 residues. The germline V and J ends were trimmed by 6 bases and 2 bases, with 16 bases remaining between them. Germline values: CDR1 MNHNS, CDR2 SASEGT. The CDR3 region is CASRKSPGTNYGYTF. In DNA form, the CDR3 reads TGTGCCAGCAGGAAAAGCCCCGGGACAAACTATGGCTACACCTTC.

This clonotype turned up a few times. The rearrangement links TRBV28 to TRBJ2-3; D remains unclear. Trimming left V 3 bases short and J 0 bases short, with 13 bases between. CDR1 is MDHEN, CDR2 SYDVKM, per germline. This CDR3 comprises 16 residues. The CDR3 DNA reads TGTGCCAGCAGTTTTTTAATTACCGAAAGCACAGATACGCAGTATTTT. Amino acids: CASSFLITESTDTQYF. The complete variable domain, with remaining parts taken from reference TRBV28 and TRBJ2-3, reads DVKVTQSSRYLVKRTGEKVFLECVQDMDHENMFWYRQDPGLGLRLIYFSYDVKMKEKGDIPEGYSVSREKKERFSLILESASTNQTSMYLCASSFLITESTDTQYFGPGTRLTVL.

The chain couples TRBV6-5 to TRBJ2-1; a weak D match, TRBD2 (5 bases). The germline V gene has CDR1 MNHEY and CDR2 SVGAGI. Deletions cut 6 bases from V and 8 bases from J, with 14 bases between. The CDR3 spans 13 residues. The chain's CDR3 is CASRTSPGYEQFF. The CDR3 nucleotides are TGTGCCAGCAGAACCTCTCCGGGGTATGAGCAGTTCTTC.

This clonotype was seen more than once but under ten times. J is TRBJ1-5 and V is TRBV20-1; 12 bases map to TRBD1. The CDR3 sequence is 15 residues long. V was pared by 4 bases and J by 4 bases, with 5 bases of the junction left unmatched. Germline-derived CDR1 and CDR2 are DFQATT and SNEGSKA (reference sequence). The CDR3, as DNA: TGCAGTGCTATAGGGGACAGGGGGCCAAATCAGCCCCAGCATTTT. It is translated as CSAIGDRGPNQPQHF.

On this clonotype itself: At one of its ends the junction is not consistent with the germline gene, which may arise from a read error. The rearrangement links TRBV5-1 to TRBJ1-2, with D maybe TRBD1 (6 bases). The CDR3 totals 15 residues. Germline CDR1 and CDR2: SGHRS and YFSETQ. The CDR3 here is CASTLIPQGDYGYTF. For the CDR3, the DNA is TGCGCCAGCACCCTCATACCACAGGGCGACTATGGCTACACTTTC. The full variable domain, with the rest looked up from reference TRBV5-1 and TRBJ1-2, is KAGVTQTPRYLIKTRGQQVTLSCSPISGHRSVSWYQQTPGQGLQFLFEYFSETQRNKGNFPGRFSGRQFSNSRSEMNVSTLELGDSALYLCASTLIPQGDYGYTFGSGTRLTVV.

The chain recombines TRBV7-2 with TRBJ2-7; 8 bases are shared with TRBD2. Germline values: CDR1 SGHTA, CDR2 FQGNSA. CDR3 length: 16 amino acids. J gave up 0 bases and V 1 base, and 5 bases lay outside the gene matches. CDR3 sequence: CASSLVRLAGSYEQYF. The CDR3 nucleotides read TGTGCCAGCAGCTTAGTACGGCTAGCGGGCTCCTACGAGCAGTACTTC.

The chain joins TRBV4-1 to TRBJ2-1, with a weak D call TRBD2 (6 bases). In germline, CDR1 is MGHRA, CDR2 YSYEKL. V gave up 1 base and J gave up 7 bases, with 14 bases separating them. This CDR3 comprises 15 residues. CDR3 loop: CASSQVASDLNEQFF. In nucleotides, the CDR3 is TGCGCCAGCAGCCAAGTGGCTAGCGATTTGAATGAGCAGTTCTTC.

V usage is TRBV29-1 and J usage is TRBJ2-7; D might be TRBD1 or TRBD2, each matching 6 bases. Germline CDR1 and CDR2: SQVTM and ANQGSEA. There are 11 residues in the CDR3. The V end lost 6 bases, the J end lost 5 bases, and 11 bases lay between the germline ends. The CDR3: CSVHGGHEQYF. As DNA, the CDR3 is TGCAGCGTACACGGGGGCCACGAGCAGTACTTC.

This clonotype has more than one count but fewer than ten. The chain links TRBV12-3 or TRBV12-4 to TRBJ2-1, with 9 positions matching TRBD2. This CDR3 contains 17 residues. Trimming cost V 0 bases and J 6 bases; bases outside gene matches: 9. Written as DNA, the CDR3 is TGTGCCAGCAGTTTAGCAAGTCGGCGGGGGGGTGGCAATGAGCAGTTCTTC. Residues: CASSLASRRGGGNEQFF.

Here the CDR3 reads CASRSGNYEQYF. The DNA for the CDR3 is TGTGCCAGCAGGTCGGGCAACTACGAGCAGTACTTC. The V gene is TRBV6-2 or TRBV6-3, the J gene TRBJ2-4, with D unclear. The J call is uncertain, as TRBJ2-7 better fits the DNA end. The germline V gene has CDR1 MNHEY and CDR2 SVGEGT. This CDR3 has 12 residues.

The chain carries TRBV6-6 and TRBJ2-7; 7 bases fit TRBD2. The CDR3 sequence is 15 residues long. Trimming at V came to 4 bases and at J to 1 base, leaving 7 bases not matched to a gene. Germline CDR1 is MNHNY and CDR2 is SVGAGI (reference sequence). The CDR3 region has the DNA TGTGCCAGCAGTTCTGGGAGGGCGGGGTCCTACGAGCAGTACTTC. It specifies CASSSGRAGSYEQYF.

The chain links TRBV21-1 to TRBJ2-5. TRBV21-1 is reported as a pseudogene. The CDR3 runs to 13 residues. CDR3 nucleotide sequence: TGTGCCAGCAGTTTACACGGCTTAGGGACCCAGTACTTC. Its translation is CASSLHGLGTQYF.

This sequence joins TRBV18 and TRBJ1-2; D ambiguous. The CDR3 runs 16 residues. Germline CDR1 is KGHSH and CDR2 is LQKENI. V dropped 1 base and J dropped 2 bases, with 14 bases sitting between them. CDR3 sequence: CASSPLTEIPNYGYTF. The CDR3 DNA follows: TGTGCCAGCTCACCACTCACAGAGATTCCCAACTATGGCTACACCTTC.